A selection of T cell receptor beta chains follows, all from one sample in a study of cytomegalovirus exposure and HLA in healthy donors. Produced via immunoSEQ multiplex PCR; TCRdb's table is partial and in-frame only. Counted here are 100,000 to 150,000 clones, roughly four fifths occurring once; the ten biggest clones make up approximately 13%. The sample comprised PBMCs. These receptors were obtained from a woman aged 60-75 years in good health and CMV-seropositive. Both conserved end residues are part of each CDR3. A D gene is named only where the DNA matches it firmly. Expanded clones are given a class, and other clones once, few, many or no size at all.

CDR3aa,CDR3nt,len,d_gene,abundance,v_gene,j_gene
CASSHPRGAGGFYEQYF,TGTGCCAGCAGCCATCCTCGAGGGGCGGGGGGATTCTACGAGCAGTACTTC,17,TRBD2,few,TRBV4-2,TRBJ2-7
CASSLEGSKEGMAGELFF,TGTGCCAGCAGCTTAGAGGGGAGTAAGGAGGGAATGGCCGGGGAGCTGTTTTTT,18,NA,NA,TRBV11-2,TRBJ2-2
CASSLSQVSGYTF,TGCGCCAGCAGCTTGTCGCAAGTGAGTGGCTACACCTTC,13,NA,NA,TRBV5-1,TRBJ1-2
CASSFYQGESYEQYF,TGTGCCAGCAGCTTTTATCAGGGGGAATCGTACGAGCAGTACTTC,15,TRBD1,NA,TRBV11-1,TRBJ2-7
CASSLTGTVSYEQYF,TGTGCCAGCAGCTTAACGGGGACAGTCTCCTACGAGCAGTACTTC,15,TRBD1,NA,TRBV7-3,TRBJ2-7
CASSPTSTDTQYF,TGTGCCAGCAGCCCAACTAGCACAGATACGCAGTATTTT,13,NA,few,TRBV7-3,TRBJ2-3
CASTTRDRGFYGYTF,TGTGCCAGCACAACCCGGGACAGGGGATTCTATGGCTACACCTTC,15,TRBD1,NA,TRBV5-4,TRBJ1-2
CASSLADYYGYTF,TGTGCCAGCAGCTTGGCGGACTACTATGGCTACACCTTC,13,NA,NA,TRBV11-1,TRBJ1-2
CATSRGPSNEKLFF,TGTGCCACCAGCAGGGGGCCGTCTAATGAAAAACTGTTTTTT,14,NA,NA,TRBV15,TRBJ1-4
CATSRDTQGDTEAFF,TGTGCCACCAGCAGAGATACGCAGGGGGACACTGAAGCTTTCTTT,15,TRBD1,NA,TRBV15,TRBJ1-1
CASRFGGGGGETQYF,TGTGCCAGCAGGTTCGGGGGCGGGGGAGGAGAGACCCAGTACTTC,15,NA,NA,TRBV7-9,TRBJ2-5
CASSQDGAGVPQGGYTF,TGCGCCAGCAGCCAAGATGGGGCGGGGGTCCCCCAGGGTGGCTACACCTTC,17,NA,NA,TRBV4-3,TRBJ1-2
CASSQDLTGTGNTIYF,TGCGCCAGCAGCCAAGATCTGACAGGGACTGGAAACACCATATATTTT,16,TRBD1,few,TRBV4-1,TRBJ1-3
CASLNPSGNTIYF,TGTGCCTCACTAAATCCCTCTGGAAACACCATATATTTT,13,NA,NA,TRBV15,TRBJ1-3
CASSDTGFWEQFF,TGTGCCAGCAGTGACACAGGGTTCTGGGAGCAGTTCTTC,13,NA,NA,TRBV25-1,TRBJ2-1
CASSPDSIYGYTF,TGTGCCAGCAGCCCTGACTCTATCTATGGCTACACCTTC,13,NA,few,TRBV6-1,TRBJ1-2
CASSQTSRETQYF,TGCGCCAGCAGCCAAACCTCTAGGGAGACCCAGTACTTC,13,NA,NA,TRBV4-1,TRBJ2-5
CASSLTGVGNQPQHF,TGTGCCAGCAGCCTGACAGGGGTGGGCAATCAGCCCCAGCATTTT,15,TRBD1,NA,TRBV7-2,TRBJ1-5
CASSSGTPNQPQHF,TGCGCCAGCAGCTCGGGGACACCGAATCAGCCCCAGCATTTT,14,NA,once,TRBV5-1,TRBJ1-5
CASSERASGANTGELFF,TGTGCCAGCAGTGAACGGGCTAGCGGGGCGAACACCGGGGAGCTGTTTTTT,17,TRBD2,NA,TRBV2,TRBJ2-2
CASSRLAGATDTQYF,TGTGCCAGCAGCCGACTAGCGGGGGCCACAGATACGCAGTATTTT,15,TRBD2,NA,TRBV13,TRBJ2-3
CASSLVGRWNTEAFF,TGTGCCAGCAGCTTGGTCGGCAGGTGGAACACTGAAGCTTTCTTT,15,NA,NA,TRBV5-4,TRBJ1-1
CSVGSTGGWNEQFF,TGCAGCGTTGGGTCGACAGGGGGGTGGAATGAGCAGTTCTTC,14,TRBD1,NA,TRBV29-1,TRBJ2-1
CASSDGSAIGFDLPF,TGTGCCAGCAGTGACGGTTCGGCCATCGGGTTCGACCTCCCATTC,15,NA,NA,TRBV6-1,TRBJ2-7
CGASRYYEQYF,TGCGGTGCTTCCCGCTACTACGAGCAGTACTTC,11,NA,once,TRBV20-1,TRBJ2-7
CASSYREPGNTIYF,TGTGCCAGCAGCTACAGGGAGCCTGGAAACACCATATATTTT,14,NA,NA,TRBV7-2,TRBJ1-3
CASSEREGSYEQYF,TGTGCCAGCAGTGAGCGGGAGGGCTCCTACGAGCAGTACTTC,14,TRBD2,medium-sized,TRBV6-4,TRBJ2-7
CASSATSGRAPDTQYF,TGTGCCAGCAGCGCCACCAGCGGGAGGGCCCCAGATACGCAGTATTTT,16,TRBD2,NA,TRBV9,TRBJ2-3
CASSVVTGLYEQYF,TGTGCCAGCAGTGTGGTGACAGGACTTTACGAGCAGTACTTC,14,NA,NA,TRBV6-1,TRBJ2-7
CSVDIGLAETQYF,TGCAGCGTTGATATAGGGCTAGCCGAGACCCAGTACTTC,13,NA,once,TRBV29-1,TRBJ2-5
CASSSTSGVYEQYF,TGTGCCAGCAGCTCGACTAGCGGGGTCTACGAGCAGTACTTC,14,TRBD2,few,TRBV7-2,TRBJ2-7
CAWRQEGLGALFF,TGTGCCTGGAGGCAGGAAGGGCTTGGGGCACTGTTTTTT,13,NA,NA,TRBV30,TRBJ1-4
CASSQDNRGLYGYTF,TGTGCCAGCAGCCAAGATAATAGGGGACTCTATGGCTACACCTTC,15,NA,few,TRBV14,TRBJ1-2
CASSQVVSGGGPQHF,TGTGCCAGCAGCCAAGTGGTCTCCGGTGGAGGGCCCCAGCATTTT,15,NA,NA,TRBV14,TRBJ1-5
CASSLEKGGFNYGYTF,TGCGCCAGCAGCTTAGAGAAGGGAGGCTTTAACTATGGCTACACCTTC,16,NA,NA,TRBV5-1,TRBJ1-2
CASGLSDSIQYF,TGTGCTAGTGGTTTGTCAGACAGCATTCAGTACTTC,12,NA,NA,TRBV12-5,TRBJ2-4
CASSMTLAGKGEAFF,TGTGCCAGTAGTATGACACTGGCAGGGAAGGGTGAAGCTTTCTTT,15,NA,NA,TRBV19,TRBJ1-1
CASSPEGGEELFF,TGTGCCAGCAGCCCGGAAGGGGGGGAGGAGCTGTTTTTT,13,NA,NA,TRBV6-5,TRBJ2-2
CASSLRQGYGYTF,TGTGCCAGCAGCTTACGGCAGGGGTATGGCTACACCTTC,13,NA,NA,TRBV7-3,TRBJ1-2
CASRLQGNTEAFF,TGTGCCAGCAGATTACAGGGGAACACTGAAGCTTTCTTT,13,NA,NA,TRBV6-1,TRBJ1-1
CASSFPLITGTNYGYTF,TGTGCCAGCAGCTTTCCGCTGATCACCGGTACTAACTATGGCTACACCTTC,17,NA,NA,TRBV7-9,TRBJ1-2
CASSLWQATEAFF,TGTGCCAGCAGCTTATGGCAGGCCACTGAAGCTTTCTTT,13,NA,once,TRBV7-3,TRBJ1-1
CASSLLAGVFNEQFF,TGTGCCAGCAGCTTATTAGCGGGAGTCTTCAATGAGCAGTTCTTC,15,TRBD2,NA,TRBV7-3,TRBJ2-1
CASSLEGQRKALF,TGTGCCAGCAGCTTAGAGGGACAACGGAAGGCCCTCTTT,13,NA,NA,TRBV7-2,TRBJ1-1
CASSLFGAGYEQYF,TGTGCCAGCAGCTTATTTGGGGCAGGCTACGAGCAGTACTTC,14,NA,NA,TRBV7-8,TRBJ2-7
CASSSRGQTSYEQYF,TGTGCCAGCAGTTCCCGAGGACAGACCTCCTACGAGCAGTACTTC,15,NA,once,TRBV6-5,TRBJ2-7
CASGTGNSLGPYNSPLHF,TGTGCCAGCGGGACAGGGAACTCGTTGGGGCCCTATAATTCACCCCTCCACTTT,18,TRBD1,NA,TRBV27,TRBJ1-6
CASSPEVSEAFF,TGTGCCAGCAGCCCGGAGGTCTCTGAAGCTTTCTTT,12,NA,few,TRBV11-2,TRBJ1-1
CASSSTGGFEKLFF,TGTGCCAGCAGCTCAACCGGGGGTTTCGAAAAACTGTTTTTT,14,NA,NA,TRBV7-2,TRBJ1-4
CASRPQGSTQGIQYF,TGCGCCAGCAGGCCTCAGGGGTCGACCCAAGGCATTCAGTACTTC,15,NA,NA,TRBV5-1,TRBJ2-4
CASSLASGAEQYF,TGTGCCAGCAGCTTAGCTAGCGGAGCTGAGCAGTACTTC,13,TRBD2,NA,TRBV11-2,TRBJ2-7
CASSQALTSGRAQYF,TGTGCCAGCAGCCAAGCTTTGACTAGCGGGAGAGCCCAGTACTTC,15,TRBD2,NA,TRBV4-2,TRBJ2-5
CASNYQVSTDTQYF,TGTGCCAGCAATTACCAGGTCAGCACAGATACGCAGTATTTT,14,NA,NA,TRBV6-5,TRBJ2-3
CASSRRAGVNEQFF,TGTGCCAGCAGCAGGAGGGCGGGGGTGAATGAGCAGTTCTTC,14,TRBD2,NA,TRBV16,TRBJ2-1
CASSQASGFLSYEQYF,TGCGCCAGCAGCCAAGCTAGCGGGTTCCTCTCCTACGAGCAGTACTTC,16,TRBD2,NA,TRBV4-1,TRBJ2-7